The 4 T cell receptor beta chains given below trace back to one sample, sequenced in a study of blood T cell repertoires in COVID-19. Clones were read by immunoSEQ multiplex PCR, and TCRdb kept only the in-frame ones, dropping some. In the table there are under 150,000 clones, over 55% of which are singletons. Source material: peripheral blood. These receptors came from a woman between 65 and 79 years old with acute or convalescent COVID-19.

The chain recombines TRBV7-2 with TRBJ2-1; 8 bases map to TRBD1. V lost 3 bases and J lost 5; bases outside the gene matches: 3. Germline loops: CDR1 SGHTA, CDR2 FQGNSA. This CDR3 contains 14 residues. As DNA, the CDR3 is TGTGCCAGCAGCTTGGTGGGACAGGACAATGAGCAGTTCTTC. Its translation is CASSLVGQDNEQFF.

The chain has TRBV25-1 and TRBJ2-4; 9 positions agree with TRBD1. The CDR3 is 14 residues long. Germline V lookup: CDR1 MGHDK, CDR2 SYGVNS. Trimming at V came to 8 bases and at J to 1 base, leaving 3 bases not matched to a gene. This chain's CDR3 is CASGGTGAKNIQYF. DNA for the CDR3: TGTGCCAGCGGCGGGACAGGGGCCAAAAACATTCAGTACTTC.

This sequence joins TRBV19 and TRBJ2-1, with TRBD2 matching 11 bases. Germline CDR1 reads LNHDA; CDR2 reads SQIVND (reference sequence). The CDR3 contains 16 residues. V gave up 1 base and J gave up 6 bases; unmatched junction bases: 5. In DNA form, the CDR3 reads TGTGCCAGTAGTATAGGGCGACTAGCGGGAATCAATGAGCAGTTCTTC. Translated, it gives CASSIGRLAGINEQFF.

This clone was counted a few times. The V gene is TRBV5-1, the J gene TRBJ2-7; TRBD1 agrees at 8 bases. The CDR3 is 18 amino acids. CDR1 SGHRS and CDR2 YFSETQ come from the germline V gene. The V and J ends lost 2 bases and 3 bases, in that order; junction bases with no gene match: 16. The CDR3 protein is CASSFDRGRGKGHYEQYF. CDR3 coding DNA: TGCGCCAGCAGCTTTGACAGGGGAAGGGGTAAGGGACACTACGAGCAGTACTTC.